This T cell receptor (beta chain) came from a study of T cell responses to AZD1222 COVID-19 vaccine. Study details: Pooled in the analysis were second doses at about 4 or about 12 weeks. General observations from the study: A mostly white British donor set with more females was recruited, and clonal diversity was possibly underestimated. Of spike-specific TCRs, nearly half reportedly target regions left unmutated in variants. Seropositive at baseline were only a handful of AZD1222 recipients.

With respect to this clone: Antigen: not known.

Profiling relied on immunoSEQ multiplex PCR, and the TCRdb table lists in-frame clones only, not all of them. Of under 150,000 clones listed, 80% to 90% are singletons. CDR1 is SGHAT and CDR2 is FQDESV in the germline V gene (reference sequence). CDR3 length equals 16 residues. V was clipped by 6 bases and J by 1 base, with 18 bases between them. This material consisted of peripheral blood, taken on day 0 of AZD1222 vaccination. The V and J genes are TRBV11-1 and TRBJ2-5; perhaps D is TRBD1 or TRBD2 (5 bases each). The sequence came from an adult in good health. The chain's CDR3 is CASRPLGEASQETQYF. The CDR3, as DNA: TGTGCCAGCAGGCCCTTGGGGGAAGCTTCCCAAGAGACCCAGTACTTC.